Below, one TCR beta chain is given with its context. Its specificity is not known. The CDR3 is 16 residues long. CDR1 and CDR2 (germline): SGHTA, FQGNSA. This entry belongs to a study of monozygotic twins with inflammatory bowel disease. There were eight separate reactions per sample in which cDNA was made. Molecular identifiers with 6-nucleotide sample barcodes were added during cDNA synthesis via template switching. TCRdb re-called the 5' RACE reads and catalogs CDR3 proteins one per entry, DNA excluded. The listing contains 200,000 to 250,000 distinct CDR3 sequences. Study conclusions and caveats: Different subtypes (of T cells) could not be told apart from one another.

The source is a human donor with ulcerative colitis or Crohn's disease, or a healthy co-twin of an affected twin (not recorded which). The source material was blood. The chain employs TRBV7-2 and TRBJ1-1; there is no DNA to check the TCRdb D call of TRBD1. Here the CDR3 reads CASSFPVGQLNTEAFF. Complete variable domain (other parts from reference TRBV7-2 and TRBJ1-1): GAGVSQSPSNKVTEKGKDVELRCDPISGHTALYWYRQSLGQGLEFLIYFQGNSAPDKSGLPSDRFSAERTGGSVSTLTIQRTQQEDSAVYLCASSFPVGQLNTEAFFGQGTRLTVV.